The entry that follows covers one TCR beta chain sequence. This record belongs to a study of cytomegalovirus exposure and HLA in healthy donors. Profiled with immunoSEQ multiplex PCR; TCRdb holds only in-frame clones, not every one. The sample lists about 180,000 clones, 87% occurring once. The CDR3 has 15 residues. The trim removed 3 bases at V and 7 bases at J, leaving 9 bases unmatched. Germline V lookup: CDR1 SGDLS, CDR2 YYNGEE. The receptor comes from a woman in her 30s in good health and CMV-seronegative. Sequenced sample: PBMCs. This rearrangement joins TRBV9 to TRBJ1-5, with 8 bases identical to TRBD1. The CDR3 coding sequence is TGTGCCAGCAGCGCCGAGACAGGGGATTCCCAGCCCCAGCATTTT. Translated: CASSAETGDSQPQHF.